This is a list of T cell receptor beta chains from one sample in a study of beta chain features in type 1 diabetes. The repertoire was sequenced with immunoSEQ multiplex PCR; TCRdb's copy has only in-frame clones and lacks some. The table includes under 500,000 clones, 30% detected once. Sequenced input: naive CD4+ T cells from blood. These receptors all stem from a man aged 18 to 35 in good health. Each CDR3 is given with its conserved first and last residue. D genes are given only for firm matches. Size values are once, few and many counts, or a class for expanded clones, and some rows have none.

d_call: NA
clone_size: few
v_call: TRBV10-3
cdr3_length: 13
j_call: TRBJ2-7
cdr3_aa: CAISEKGGYEQYF
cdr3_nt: TGTGCCATCAGTGAAAAGGGGGGTTACGAGCAGTACTTC

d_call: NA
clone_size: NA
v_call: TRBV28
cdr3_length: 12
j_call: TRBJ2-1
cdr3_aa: CASSEQGNEQFF
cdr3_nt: TGTGCCAGCAGTGAACAGGGCAATGAGCAGTTCTTC

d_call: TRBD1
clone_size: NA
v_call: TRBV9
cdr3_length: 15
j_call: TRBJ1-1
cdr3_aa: CASSVATGPNTEAFF
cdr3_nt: TGTGCCAGCAGCGTAGCGACAGGGCCGAACACTGAAGCTTTCTTT

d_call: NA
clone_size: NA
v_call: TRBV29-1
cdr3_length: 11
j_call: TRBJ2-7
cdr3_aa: CSVEVGYEQYF
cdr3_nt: TGCAGCGTTGAGGTCGGCTACGAGCAGTACTTC

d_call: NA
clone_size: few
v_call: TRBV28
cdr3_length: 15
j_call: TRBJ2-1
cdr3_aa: CASSPWGRSYNEQFF
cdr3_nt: TGTGCCAGCAGTCCATGGGGCCGCTCCTACAATGAGCAGTTCTTC

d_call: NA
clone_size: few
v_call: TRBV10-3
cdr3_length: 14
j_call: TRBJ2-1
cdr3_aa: CAISLGGTYNEQFF
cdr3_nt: TGTGCCATCAGCCTCGGGGGTACCTACAATGAGCAGTTCTTC

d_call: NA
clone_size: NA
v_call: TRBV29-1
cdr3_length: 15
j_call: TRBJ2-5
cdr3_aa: CSVAVGQAFGETQYF
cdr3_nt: TGCAGCGTTGCAGTGGGGCAGGCCTTCGGCGAGACCCAGTACTTC

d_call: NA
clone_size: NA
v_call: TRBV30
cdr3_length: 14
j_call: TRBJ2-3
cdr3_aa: CAWRESSGADTQYF
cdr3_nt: TGTGCCTGGAGAGAGAGTAGCGGCGCAGATACGCAGTATTTT

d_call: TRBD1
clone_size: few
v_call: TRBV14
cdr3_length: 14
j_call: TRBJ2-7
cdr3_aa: CASSKYRGAGEQYF
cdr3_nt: TGTGCCAGCAGCAAGTACAGGGGAGCTGGCGAGCAGTACTTC

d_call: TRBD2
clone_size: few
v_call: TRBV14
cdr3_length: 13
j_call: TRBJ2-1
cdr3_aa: CASRNSGSREQFF
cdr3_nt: TGTGCCAGTCGAAATAGCGGGAGCCGGGAGCAGTTCTTC

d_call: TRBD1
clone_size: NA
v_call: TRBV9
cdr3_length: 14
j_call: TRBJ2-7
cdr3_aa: CASSLGTGTYEQYF
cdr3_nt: TGTGCCAGCAGCCTAGGGACAGGGACCTACGAGCAGTACTTC

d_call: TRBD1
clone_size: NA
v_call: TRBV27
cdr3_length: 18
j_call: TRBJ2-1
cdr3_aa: CASKGTDRRTSSYNEQFF
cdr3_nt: TGTGCCAGCAAAGGGACGGACAGGAGAACTAGCTCCTACAATGAGCAGTTCTTC

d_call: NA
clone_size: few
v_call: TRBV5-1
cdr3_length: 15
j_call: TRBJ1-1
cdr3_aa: CASSPHTKTNTEAFF
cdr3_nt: TGCGCCAGCAGCCCACACACAAAGACGAACACTGAAGCTTTCTTT

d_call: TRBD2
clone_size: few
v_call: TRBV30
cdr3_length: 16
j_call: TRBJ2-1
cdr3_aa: CAWTPLATSGINEQFF
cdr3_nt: TGTGCCTGGACCCCTCTTGCGACTAGCGGGATCAATGAGCAGTTCTTC

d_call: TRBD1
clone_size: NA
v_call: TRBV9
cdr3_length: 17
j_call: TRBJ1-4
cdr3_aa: CASSAQTGSATNEKLFF
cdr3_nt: TGTGCCAGCAGCGCCCAGACAGGGTCGGCAACTAATGAAAAACTGTTTTTT

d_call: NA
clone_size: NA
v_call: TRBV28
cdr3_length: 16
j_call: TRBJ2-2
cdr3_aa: CASSFWGDTSTGELFF
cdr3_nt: TGTGCCAGCAGTTTCTGGGGGGACACCTCCACCGGGGAGCTGTTTTTT

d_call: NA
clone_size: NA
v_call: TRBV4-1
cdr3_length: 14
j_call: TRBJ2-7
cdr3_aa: CASSPGEVFYEQYF
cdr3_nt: TGCGCCAGCAGCCCCGGGGAAGTATTCTACGAGCAGTACTTC

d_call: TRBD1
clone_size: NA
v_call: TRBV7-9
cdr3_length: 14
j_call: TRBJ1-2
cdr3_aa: CASSPGQGLYGYTF
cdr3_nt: TGTGCCAGCAGCCCGGGACAGGGACTCTATGGCTACACCTTC

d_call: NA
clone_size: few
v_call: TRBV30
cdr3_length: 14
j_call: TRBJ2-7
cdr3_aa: CAWSVGGSTYEQYF
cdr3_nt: TGTGCCTGGAGTGTTGGCGGATCCACCTACGAGCAGTACTTC

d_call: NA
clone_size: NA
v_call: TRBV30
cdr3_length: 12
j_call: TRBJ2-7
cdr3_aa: CAWSRTLHEQYF
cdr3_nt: TGTGCCTGGAGTAGAACCCTCCACGAGCAGTACTTC

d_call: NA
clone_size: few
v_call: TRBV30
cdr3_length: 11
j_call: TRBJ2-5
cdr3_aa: CAWTVEETQYF
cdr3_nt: TGTGCCTGGACAGTAGAAGAGACCCAGTACTTC

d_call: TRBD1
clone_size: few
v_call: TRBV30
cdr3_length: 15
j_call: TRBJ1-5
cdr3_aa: CAWSEGRGPNQPQHF
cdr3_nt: TGTGCCTGGAGTGAAGGTAGGGGGCCCAATCAGCCCCAGCATTTT

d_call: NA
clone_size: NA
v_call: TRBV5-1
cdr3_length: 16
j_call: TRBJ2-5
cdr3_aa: CASSHRGEGWEETQYF
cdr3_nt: TGCGCCAGCAGCCACCGGGGCGAGGGATGGGAAGAGACCCAGTACTTC

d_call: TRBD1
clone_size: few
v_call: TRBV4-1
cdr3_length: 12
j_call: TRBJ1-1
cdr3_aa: CASSQATGAPFF
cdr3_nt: TGCGCCAGCAGCCAGGCTACAGGGGCCCCTTTCTTT